This T cell receptor (beta chain) was sequenced during a study of response to subunit inactivated influenza vaccine (dated by TCRdb to the late 2010s). Background for the entire study: The study used deep quantitative T cell receptor repertoire profiling to track responses to a trivalent subunit inactivated influenza vaccine. Study-wide findings and limitations: The authors proposed that each seasonal influenza vaccination may bring in only a limited number of new T cells.

Turning to this clonotype: Its antigen has not been determined. It has no much larger one-base neighbor in the sample; base qualities were not kept.

Library preparation employed RT-PCR. Sequenced on an Illumina HiSeq 2500. TCRdb cleaned the public reads at Q25 with fastp, built clones with MiXCR and kept in-frame beta chains. Under each unique CDR3 protein, matching rows form one entry showing the most common genes and DNA. The sample table holds about half a million distinct CDR3 sequences, of which about 10% were seen once. The ten largest clonotypes hold approximately 12% of the sample. The sample's time point, from its label and the paper: approximately 40 days after influenza vaccine administration. The germline V gene (reference sequence) gives CDR1 as SGHKS and CDR2 as YYEKEE. The CDR3 measures 13 amino acids from cysteine to phenylalanine. Of the read, only the CDR3 DNA is kept; its 39 bases are in frame from base 1. Here V drops 2 bases and J drops 8 bases, and the junction holds 4 bases not matched to any gene.

The sequenced sample was PBMCs from blood, obtained roughly 45 days after vaccination. The sequence came from a man in his fifties who received an inactivated influenza vaccine. Donor details come from another sample of the same person, matched by shared clones. This receptor chain uses TRBV5-5 and TRBJ2-1; TRBD1 agrees with 7 junctional bases. The CDR3 region has the sequence CASSFDRDHEQFF. The base sequence is TGTGCCAGCAGCTTTGACAGGGACCATGAGCAGTTCTTC.